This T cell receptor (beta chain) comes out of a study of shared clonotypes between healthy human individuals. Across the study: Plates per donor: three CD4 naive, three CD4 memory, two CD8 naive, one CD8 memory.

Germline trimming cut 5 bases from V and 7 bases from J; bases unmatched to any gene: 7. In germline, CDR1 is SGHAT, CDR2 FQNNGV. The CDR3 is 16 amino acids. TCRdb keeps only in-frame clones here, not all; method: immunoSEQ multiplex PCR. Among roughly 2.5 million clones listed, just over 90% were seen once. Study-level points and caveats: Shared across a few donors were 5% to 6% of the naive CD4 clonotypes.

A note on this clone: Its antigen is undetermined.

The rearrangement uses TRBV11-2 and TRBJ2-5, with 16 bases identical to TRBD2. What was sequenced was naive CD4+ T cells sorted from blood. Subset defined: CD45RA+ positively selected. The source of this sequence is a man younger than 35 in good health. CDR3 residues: CASSPAGTSGRATQYF. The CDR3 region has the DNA TGTGCCAGCAGCCCCGCCGGGACTAGCGGGAGGGCGACCCAGTACTTC. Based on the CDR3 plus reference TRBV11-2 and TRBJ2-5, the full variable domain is EAGVAQSPRYKIIEKRQSVAFWCNPISGHATLYWYQQILGQGPKLLIQFQNNGVVDDSQLPKDRFSAERLKGVDSTLKIQPAKLEDSAVYLCASSPAGTSGRATQYFGPGTRLLVL.